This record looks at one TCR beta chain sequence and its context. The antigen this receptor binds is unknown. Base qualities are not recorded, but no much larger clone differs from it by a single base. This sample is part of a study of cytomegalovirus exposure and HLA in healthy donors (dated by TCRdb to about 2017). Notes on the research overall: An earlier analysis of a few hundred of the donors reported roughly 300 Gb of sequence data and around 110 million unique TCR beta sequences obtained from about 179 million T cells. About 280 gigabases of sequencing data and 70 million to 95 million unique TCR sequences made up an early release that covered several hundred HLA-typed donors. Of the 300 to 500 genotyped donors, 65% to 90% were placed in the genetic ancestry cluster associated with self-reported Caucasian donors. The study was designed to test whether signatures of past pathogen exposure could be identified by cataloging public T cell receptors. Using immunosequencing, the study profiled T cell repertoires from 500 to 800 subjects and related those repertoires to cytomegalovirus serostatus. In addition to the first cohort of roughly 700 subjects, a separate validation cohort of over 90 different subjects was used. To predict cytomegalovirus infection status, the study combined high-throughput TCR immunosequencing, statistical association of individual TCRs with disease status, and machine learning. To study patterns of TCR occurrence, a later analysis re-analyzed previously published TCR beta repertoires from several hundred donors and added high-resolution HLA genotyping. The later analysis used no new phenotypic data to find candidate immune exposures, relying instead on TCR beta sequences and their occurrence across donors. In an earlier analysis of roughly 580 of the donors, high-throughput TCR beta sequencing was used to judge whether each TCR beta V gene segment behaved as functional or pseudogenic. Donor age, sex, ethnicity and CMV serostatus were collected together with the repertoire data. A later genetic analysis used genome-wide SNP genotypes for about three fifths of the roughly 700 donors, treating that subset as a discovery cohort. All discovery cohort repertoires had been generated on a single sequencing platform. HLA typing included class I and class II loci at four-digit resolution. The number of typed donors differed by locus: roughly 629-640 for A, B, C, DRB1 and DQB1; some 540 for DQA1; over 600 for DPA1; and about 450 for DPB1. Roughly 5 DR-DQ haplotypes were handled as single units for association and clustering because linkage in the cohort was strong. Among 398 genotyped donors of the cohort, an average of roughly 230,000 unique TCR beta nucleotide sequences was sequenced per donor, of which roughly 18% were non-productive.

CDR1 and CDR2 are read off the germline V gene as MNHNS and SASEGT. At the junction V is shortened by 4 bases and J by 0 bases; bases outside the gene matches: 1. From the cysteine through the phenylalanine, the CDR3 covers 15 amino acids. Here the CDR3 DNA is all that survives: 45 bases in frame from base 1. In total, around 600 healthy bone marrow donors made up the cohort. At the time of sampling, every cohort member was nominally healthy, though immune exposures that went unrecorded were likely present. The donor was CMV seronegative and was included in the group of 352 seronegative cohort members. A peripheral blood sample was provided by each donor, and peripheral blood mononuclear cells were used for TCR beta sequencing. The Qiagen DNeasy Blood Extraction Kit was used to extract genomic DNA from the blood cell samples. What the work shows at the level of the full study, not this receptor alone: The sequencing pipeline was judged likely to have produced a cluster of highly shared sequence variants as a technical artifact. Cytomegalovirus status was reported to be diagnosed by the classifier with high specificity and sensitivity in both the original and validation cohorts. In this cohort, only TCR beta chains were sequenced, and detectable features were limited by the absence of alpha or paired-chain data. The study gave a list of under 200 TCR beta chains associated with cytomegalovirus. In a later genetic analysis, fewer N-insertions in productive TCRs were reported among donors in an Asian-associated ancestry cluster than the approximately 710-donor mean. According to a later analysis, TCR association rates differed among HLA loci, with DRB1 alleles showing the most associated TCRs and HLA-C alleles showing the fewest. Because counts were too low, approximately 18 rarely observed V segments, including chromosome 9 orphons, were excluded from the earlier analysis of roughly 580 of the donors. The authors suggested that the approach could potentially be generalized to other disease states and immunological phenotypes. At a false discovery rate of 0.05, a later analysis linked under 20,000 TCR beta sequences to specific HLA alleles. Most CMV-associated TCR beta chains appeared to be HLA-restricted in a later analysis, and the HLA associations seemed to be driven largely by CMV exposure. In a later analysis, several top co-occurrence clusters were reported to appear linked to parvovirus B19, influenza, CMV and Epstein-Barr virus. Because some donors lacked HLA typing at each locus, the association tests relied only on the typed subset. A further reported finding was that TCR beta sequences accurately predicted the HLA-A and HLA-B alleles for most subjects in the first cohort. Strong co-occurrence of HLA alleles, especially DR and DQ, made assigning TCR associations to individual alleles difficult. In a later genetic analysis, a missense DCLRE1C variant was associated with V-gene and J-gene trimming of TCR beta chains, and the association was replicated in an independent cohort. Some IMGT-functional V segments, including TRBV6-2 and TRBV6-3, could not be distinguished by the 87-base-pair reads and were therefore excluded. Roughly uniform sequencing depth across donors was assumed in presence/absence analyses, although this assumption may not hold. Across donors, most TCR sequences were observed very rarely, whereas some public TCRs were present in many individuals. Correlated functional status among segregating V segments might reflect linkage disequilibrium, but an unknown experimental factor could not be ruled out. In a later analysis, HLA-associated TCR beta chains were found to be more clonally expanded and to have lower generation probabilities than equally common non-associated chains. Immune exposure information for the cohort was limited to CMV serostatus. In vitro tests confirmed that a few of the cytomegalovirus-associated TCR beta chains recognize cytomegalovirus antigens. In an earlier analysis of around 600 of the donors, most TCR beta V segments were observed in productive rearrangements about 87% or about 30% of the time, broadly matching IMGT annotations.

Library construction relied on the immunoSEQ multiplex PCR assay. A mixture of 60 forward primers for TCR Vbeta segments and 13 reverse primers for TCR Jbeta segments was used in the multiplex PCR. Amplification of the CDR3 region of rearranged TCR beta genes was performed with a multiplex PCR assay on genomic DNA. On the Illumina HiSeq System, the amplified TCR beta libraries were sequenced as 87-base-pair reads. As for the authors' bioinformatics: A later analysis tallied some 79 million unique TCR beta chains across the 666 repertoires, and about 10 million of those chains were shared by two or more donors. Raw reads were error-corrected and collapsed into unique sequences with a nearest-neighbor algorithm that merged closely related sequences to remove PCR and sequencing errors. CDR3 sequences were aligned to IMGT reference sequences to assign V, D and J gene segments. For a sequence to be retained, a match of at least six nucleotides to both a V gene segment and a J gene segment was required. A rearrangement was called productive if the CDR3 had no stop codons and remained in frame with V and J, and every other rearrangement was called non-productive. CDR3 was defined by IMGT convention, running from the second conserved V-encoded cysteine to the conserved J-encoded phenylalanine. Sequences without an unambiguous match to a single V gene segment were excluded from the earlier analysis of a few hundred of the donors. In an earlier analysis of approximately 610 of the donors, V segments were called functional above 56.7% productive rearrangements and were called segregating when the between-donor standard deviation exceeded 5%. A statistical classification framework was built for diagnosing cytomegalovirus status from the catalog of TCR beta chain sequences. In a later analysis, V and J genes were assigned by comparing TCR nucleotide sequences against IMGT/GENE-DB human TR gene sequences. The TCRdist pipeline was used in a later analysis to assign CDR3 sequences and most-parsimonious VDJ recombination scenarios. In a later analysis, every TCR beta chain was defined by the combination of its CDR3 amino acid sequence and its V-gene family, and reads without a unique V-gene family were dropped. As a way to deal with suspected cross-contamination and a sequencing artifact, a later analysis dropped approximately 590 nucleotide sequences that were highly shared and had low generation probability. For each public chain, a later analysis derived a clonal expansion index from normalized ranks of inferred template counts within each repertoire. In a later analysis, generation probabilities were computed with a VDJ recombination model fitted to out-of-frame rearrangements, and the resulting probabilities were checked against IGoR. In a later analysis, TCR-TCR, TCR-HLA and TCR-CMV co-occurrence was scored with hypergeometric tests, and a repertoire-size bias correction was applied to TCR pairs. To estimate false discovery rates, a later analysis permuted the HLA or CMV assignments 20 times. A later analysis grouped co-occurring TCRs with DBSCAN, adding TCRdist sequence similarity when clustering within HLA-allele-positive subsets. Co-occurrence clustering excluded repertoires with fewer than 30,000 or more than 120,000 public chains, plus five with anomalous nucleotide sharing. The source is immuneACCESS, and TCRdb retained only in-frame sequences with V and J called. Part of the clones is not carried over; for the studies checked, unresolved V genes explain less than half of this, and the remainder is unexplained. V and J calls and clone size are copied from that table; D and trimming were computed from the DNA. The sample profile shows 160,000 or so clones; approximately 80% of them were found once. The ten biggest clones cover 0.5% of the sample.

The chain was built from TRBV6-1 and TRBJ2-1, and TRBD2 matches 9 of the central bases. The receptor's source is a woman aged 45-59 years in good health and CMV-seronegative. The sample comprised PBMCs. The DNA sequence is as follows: TGTGCCAGCAGTGTTAGCGGGAGCTCCTACAATGAGCAGTTCTTC. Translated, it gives CASSVSGSSYNEQFF.